Reported below is one T cell receptor beta chain. Its antigen is unidentified. This sample was included in a study of cytomegalovirus exposure and HLA in healthy donors. In the study overall: The same platform was used for the roughly 120 validation repertoires as for the 666 first-cohort repertoires, as reported in a later analysis. General study findings and limits: Cytomegalovirus-associated status was assigned to about 170 TCR beta chains. Reported performance of the classifier showed diagnosis of cytomegalovirus status with high specificity and sensitivity. Clusters of TCRs from the first cohort tended to co-occur in the 100 to 150 validation repertoires (as a later analysis found).

After removal of 4 bases from V and 2 bases from J, the junction contained 8 bases not matched to a gene. CDR1 is SGDLS and CDR2 is YYNGEE in the germline V gene. The CDR3 spans 15 residues. Method: immunoSEQ multiplex PCR; TCRdb's copy keeps in-frame clones and lacks some. The repertoire includes fewer than 85,000 clones, 94% of them detected once, and 0.55% to 0.65% sits in the top ten. This chain connects TRBV9 to TRBJ2-7, with 8 bases aligning to TRBD1. This sequence was found in a woman between 18 and 29 years old in good health and CMV-seronegative. The specimen was PBMCs. In DNA, the CDR3 is TGTGCCAGCAGCCGAGGGGGACAGGCCACCTACGAGCAGTACTTC. Residues: CASSRGGQATYEQYF.